The 30 T cell receptor beta chains reported below all come from one sample, sequenced in a study of T cell changes during pregnancy in multiple sclerosis. Profiling relied on immunoSEQ multiplex PCR, and the TCRdb table lists in-frame clones only, not all of them. Of some 54,000 clones detected, roughly 94% appear once; the ten largest clones hold 3% to 3.5%. Material: CD8+ T cells from peripheral blood mononuclear cells, obtained in the third trimester of pregnancy. All receptors derive from a female donor with multiple sclerosis, enrolled in a pregnancy study.

This chain connects TRBV6-5 to TRBJ2-7; 8 positions agree with TRBD2. This CDR3 has 14 amino acids. V shed 6 bases, J shed 3 bases, and the junction held 7 bases outside the gene matches. CDR1 MNHEY and CDR2 SVGAGI come from the germline V gene. CDR3 coding DNA: TGTGCCAGCAGCTATAGCGGGAAATACTACGAGCAGTACTTC. Translating gives CASSYSGKYYEQYF.

The chain is built from TRBV5-1 and TRBJ2-5, with a tentative D call TRBD2 (5 bases). Germline lookup yields CDR1 SGHRS and CDR2 YFSETQ. The length of the CDR3 is 17 residues. V was cut by 5 bases and J by 2 bases, with 22 bases left in between. CDR3 sequence: CASRGADPLLPQETQYF. Written as DNA, the CDR3 is TGCGCCAGCAGGGGAGCGGACCCACTCTTACCACAAGAGACCCAGTACTTC.

The chain recombines TRBV6-6 with TRBJ2-7; the match to TRBD2 covers 9 bases. From germline, CDR1 is MNHNY and CDR2 SVGAGI (reference sequence). Trimming at V came to 7 bases and at J to 1 base, leaving 8 bases not matched to a gene. The CDR3 spans 15 residues. CDR3 bases: TGTGCCAGCACCGTAGCGGGAGTCCCTTCCTACGAGCAGTACTTC. Encoded protein: CASTVAGVPSYEQYF.

The chain has TRBV7-6 and TRBJ2-1, with D perhaps TRBD2 (6 bases). CDR1 SGHVS and CDR2 FNYEAQ come from the germline V gene. Trimming cost V 2 bases and J 4 bases, with 15 bases left between them. The CDR3 runs 16 residues. The CDR3 DNA sequence: TGTGCCAGCAGCTTAATCATAGCGGCTTTTTACAATGAGCAGTTCTTC. It yields the protein CASSLIIAAFYNEQFF.

This chain uses TRBV2 with TRBJ1-4; 8 bases align to TRBD1. V gave up 6 bases and J gave up 10 bases; unmatched junction bases: 13. Germline loops: CDR1 SNHLY, CDR2 FYNNEI. CDR3 length equals 15 residues. CDR3: CASREYMTGEAKLFF. The CDR3 coding sequence is TGTGCCAGCAGGGAGTATATGACAGGGGAGGCAAAACTGTTTTTT.

The J gene is TRBJ2-7, the V gene TRBV29-1; TRBD1 aligns across 8 bases. The CDR3 consists of 12 residues. V gave up 7 bases and J gave up 2 bases; unmatched junction bases: 4. Germline lookup yields CDR1 SQVTM and CDR2 ANQGSEA. The CDR3 is CSDGQGTYEQYF. As DNA, the CDR3 is TGCAGCGATGGACAGGGAACCTACGAGCAGTACTTC.

This chain connects TRBV4-3 to TRBJ2-1, with 8 nucleotides matching TRBD1. The CDR3 spans 15 residues. The germline gives CDR1 LGHNA, CDR2 YSLEER. Trimming at V came to 3 bases and at J to 7 bases, leaving 8 bases not matched to a gene. CDR3 sequence reads: CASSQIMDRENEQFF. CDR3 coding DNA: TGCGCCAGCAGCCAGATAATGGACAGGGAAAATGAGCAGTTCTTC.

The chain uses TRBV6-4 and TRBJ1-3; D call uncertain. The CDR3 runs to 17 residues. V was pared by 2 bases and J by 4 bases, with 18 bases between. Germline V gives CDR1 MRHNA, CDR2 SNTAGT. CDR3 region: CASSDVRATEAGNTIYF. CDR3 bases: TGTGCCAGCAGTGACGTCCGGGCAACGGAGGCAGGAAACACCATATATTTT.

The rearrangement uses TRBV14 and TRBJ1-1; D uncertain. The CDR3 has 12 residues. Between the trimmed V and J ends, which lost 4 bases and 5 bases, there was a span of 8 bases. CDR1 is SGHDN, CDR2 FVKESK, per germline. The CDR3 region has the DNA TGTGCCAGCAGCCCCTTCGGGACTGAAGCTTTCTTT. Its translation is CASSPFGTEAFF. Looking up the rest from reference TRBV14 and TRBJ1-1 gives the full variable domain: EAGVTQFPSHSVIEKGQTVTLRCDPISGHDNLYWYRRVMGKEIKFLLHFVKESKQDESGMPNNRFLAERTGGTYSTLKVQPAELEDSGVYFCASSPFGTEAFFGQGTRLTVV.

This chain uses TRBV4-3 with TRBJ1-4; TRBD1 matches at 9 bases. V shed 4 bases and J 8 bases; nucleotides not matched to a gene: 11. The CDR3 has 16 amino acids. Germline values: CDR1 LGHNA, CDR2 YSLEER. CDR3 coding DNA: TGCGCCAGCAGCCCGCTCCTACAGGGGGCTCGAGAAAAACTGTTTTTT. This codes for CASSPLLQGAREKLFF.

The J gene is TRBJ1-1, the V gene TRBV30; D is perhaps TRBD1 (5 bases). Between the trimmed V and J ends, which lost 3 bases and 7 bases, there was a span of 12 bases. There are 12 residues in the CDR3. Germline CDR1 reads GTSNPN; CDR2 reads SVGIG (reference sequence). The CDR3: CAWSAVTGEAFF. In DNA, the CDR3 is TGTGCCTGGAGCGCGGTTACAGGTGAAGCTTTCTTT.

This chain links TRBV7-6 with TRBJ2-7; D might be TRBD2 (6 bases). Germline values: CDR1 SGHVS, CDR2 FNYEAQ. This CDR3 is 15 amino acids long. The V end lost 1 base, the J end lost 6 bases, and 16 bases lay between the germline ends. CDR3 nucleotide sequence: TGTGCCAGCAGCTTAGATCCCGGAGGGAGAGGCGAGCAGTACTTC. Protein product: CASSLDPGGRGEQYF.

V usage is TRBV7-9 and J usage is TRBJ1-2, with 10 bases that match TRBD1. The CDR3 is 16 amino acids. Germline V gene lookup returns CDR1 SEHNR and CDR2 FQNEAQ (reference sequence). Unmatched junction bases numbered 8, after V lost 5 bases and J lost 2 bases. CDR3 amino acids: CASSVSGTGENYGYTF. The CDR3 bases are TGTGCCAGCAGCGTCTCCGGGACAGGGGAGAACTATGGCTACACCTTC.

This clone has a single count. This sequence joins TRBV6-1 and TRBJ1-3; D gene uncertain. CDR3 length: 13 amino acids. V was pared by 7 bases and J by 0 bases, with 7 bases between. From germline, CDR1 is MNHNS and CDR2 SASEGT. The DNA for the CDR3 is TGTGCCAGCATTTCGAGCTCTGGAAACACCATATATTTT. Its protein product is CASISSSGNTIYF.

This clone was recorded once. The chain has TRBV25-1 and TRBJ1-4; 9 bases match TRBD1. CDR3 length: 16 residues. Trimming took 4 bases from V and 3 from J; bases not matched to a gene: 6. The germline CDR1 and CDR2 sequences are MGHDK and SYGVNS. The CDR3 is CASSGQGVLANEKLFF. CDR3 bases: TGTGCCAGCAGTGGACAGGGGGTATTAGCTAATGAAAAACTGTTTTTT.

This sequence joins TRBV27 and TRBJ2-7, with unresolved D. V was shortened by 2 bases and J by 0 bases, with 5 bases between the two germline ends. Germline V CDR1 and CDR2: MNHEY, SMNVEV (reference sequence). CDR3 length: 13 amino acids. CDR3 bases: TGTGCCAGCAGTTTAACTGACTCCTACGAGCAGTACTTC. It yields the protein CASSLTDSYEQYF.

The chain combines TRBV5-6 with TRBJ1-5; 7 bases map to TRBD1. V gave up 0 bases and J gave up 5 bases; unmatched junction bases: 5. This CDR3 region has 15 residues. Germline V gene data show CDR1 as SGHDT and CDR2 as YYEEEE. In DNA, the CDR3 is TGTGCCAGCAGCTTGGGGGGGACAGCTGATCAGCCCCAGCATTTT. Its translation is CASSLGGTADQPQHF.

This clone was detected only once. The DNA of the CDR3 is TGTGCCAGCAGACGTCTAGCGGGAGACACCTACAATGAGCAGTTCTTC. It specifies CASRRLAGDTYNEQFF. This rearrangement joins TRBV7-9 to TRBJ2-1; TRBD2 agrees at 10 bases. The CDR3 covers 16 residues. Trimming took 6 bases from V and 2 from J; bases not matched to a gene: 7. Germline lookup yields CDR1 SEHNR and CDR2 FQNEAQ (reference sequence).

In its sample, this clone is medium-sized. This chain uses TRBV4-2 with TRBJ2-1; D is possibly TRBD2 (6 bases). CDR3 length: 17 residues. The V and J ends lost 1 base and 3 bases respectively, with 16 bases between them. Germline CDR1 is LGHNA and CDR2 is YNFKEQ. CDR3 sequence reads: CASSQGDSDVRYNEQFF. In nucleotides, the CDR3 is TGTGCCAGCAGCCAAGGGGACTCTGACGTACGCTACAATGAGCAGTTCTTC.

J is TRBJ2-5 and V is TRBV19, with D tentatively TRBD1 (6 bases). With 0 bases removed from V and 1 base from J, the gap between germline ends came to 12 bases. The CDR3 has 16 residues. Germline V lookup: CDR1 LNHDA, CDR2 SQIVND (reference sequence). CDR3: CASSIDLETGQETQYF. Here the CDR3 DNA reads TGTGCCAGTAGTATAGATCTGGAGACAGGCCAAGAGACCCAGTACTTC.

The gene calls are TRBV28 and TRBJ1-5; possibly TRBD1 for D (6 bases). The CDR3 runs 14 residues. The germline V gene has CDR1 MDHEN and CDR2 SYDVKM. V lost 5 bases and J 3 bases, leaving 11 bases between the germline ends. CDR3 loop: CASSRDKINQPQHF. For the CDR3, the DNA is TGTGCCAGCAGTAGGGACAAAATCAATCAGCCCCAGCATTTT.

The chain combines TRBV29-1 with TRBJ2-7; D perhaps matches TRBD1 (6 bases). The CDR3 is 13 amino acids. The V and J ends lost 6 bases and 1 base respectively, with 13 bases between them. The germline gives CDR1 SQVTM, CDR2 ANQGSEA. This chain's CDR3 is CSVEDSSSYEQYF. The CDR3 DNA is TGCAGCGTAGAGGACAGCTCTTCCTACGAGCAGTACTTC.

CDR3 region: CASRFTGGWEQFF. CDR3 coding DNA: TGTGCCAGCAGATTTACAGGGGGCTGGGAGCAGTTCTTC. J is TRBJ2-1 and V is TRBV6-1; TRBD1 matches 9 bases. CDR1 and CDR2 (germline): MNHNS, SASEGT. Germline trimming cut 6 bases from V and 10 bases from J; bases unmatched to any gene: 7. CDR3 length: 13 residues.

The J gene is TRBJ2-1, the V gene TRBV13, with D maybe TRBD1 (6 bases). Germline V gene sequence: CDR1 PRHDT, CDR2 FYEKMQ (reference sequence). Trimming took off 5 bases at V and 7 bases at J, with 21 bases between the two ends. The CDR3 totals 16 residues. Written as DNA, the CDR3 is TGTGCCAGCAGCCCACAGGGCGAGGAGCGGAGGAATGAGCAGTTCTTC. Residues: CASSPQGEERRNEQFF. The full variable domain, rest sourced from reference TRBV13 and TRBJ2-1, is AAGVIQSPRHLIKEKRETATLKCYPIPRHDTVYWYQQGPGQDPQFLISFYEKMQSDKGSIPDRFSAQQFSDYHSELNMSSLELGDSALYFCASSPQGEERRNEQFFGPGTRLTVL.

CDR3: CASSRTGVQPQHF. CDR3 coding DNA: TGTGCCAGCTCCCGGACAGGGGTTCAGCCCCAGCATTTT. This rearrangement joins TRBV6-5 to TRBJ1-5; the match to TRBD1 covers 9 bases. J gave up 6 bases and V 8 bases, and 5 bases lay outside the gene matches. Germline V gives CDR1 MNHEY, CDR2 SVGAGI. The CDR3 loop spans 13 amino acids.

The J gene is TRBJ2-7, the V gene TRBV19; no definite D call. Germline CDR1 reads LNHDA; CDR2 reads SQIVND (reference sequence). CDR3 length: 14 residues. The V end lost 3 bases, the J end lost 1 base, and 10 bases lay between the germline ends. The CDR3 nucleotides are TGTGCCAGTAGTATGCAGCGCGGTTCCTACGAGCAGTACTTC. It specifies CASSMQRGSYEQYF.

V is TRBV27 and J is TRBJ2-2, with a tentative D call TRBD2 (7 bases). The CDR3 consists of 15 residues. V was shortened by 2 bases and J by 7 bases, with 14 bases between the two germline ends. Germline V gives CDR1 MNHEY, CDR2 SMNVEV (reference sequence). CDR3 amino acids: CASSLNGGRGGELFF. The CDR3 DNA sequence: TGTGCCAGCAGTTTAAACGGGGGGCGCGGCGGGGAGCTGTTTTTT.

V and J are TRBV4-1 and TRBJ1-2, with 8 bases identical to TRBD1. The CDR3 loop spans 15 amino acids. Germline loops: CDR1 MGHRA, CDR2 YSYEKL. Trimming cost V 2 bases and J 8 bases; bases outside gene matches: 10. The CDR3 spells CASSQRGETGEGYTF. In nucleotides, the CDR3 is TGCGCCAGCAGCCAAAGAGGGGAGACAGGGGAAGGCTACACCTTC.

The chain is built from TRBV5-1 and TRBJ2-1; D is possibly TRBD1 (5 bases). The V gene lost 0 bases and the J gene lost 4 bases, with 11 bases spanning the gap. The CDR3 totals 15 residues. CDR1 SGHRS and CDR2 YFSETQ come from the germline V gene. The CDR3: CASSLVPGKYNEQFF. As DNA, the CDR3 is TGCGCCAGCAGCTTGGTCCCAGGGAAGTACAATGAGCAGTTCTTC.

The chain uses TRBV7-6 and TRBJ2-3; no clear D. This CDR3 is 14 amino acids long. CDR1 SGHVS and CDR2 FNYEAQ come from the germline V gene. V was shortened by 7 bases and J by 0 bases, with 11 bases between the two germline ends. Here the CDR3 DNA reads TGTGCCAGCACCACCGGGTCTAGCACAGATACGCAGTATTTT. This translates into CASTTGSSTDTQYF.